The T cell receptor (beta chain) under discussion was sequenced for a study of blood T cells in healthy people across ages. Study-wide context: Roughly one uniquely barcoded beta molecule per two T cells was captured.

A J-beta primer mix and a sample-barcoded 5' primer were used in a second PCR of about 6 to 12 cycles. Each CDR3 protein is one row after TCRdb ran MiXCR on the 5' RACE reads. The sample shows around 1,700,000 distinct CDR3 sequences, 28% of them seen only once. V was pared by 4 bases and J by 0 bases, with 13 bases between. The germline V gene has CDR1 DFQATT and CDR2 SNEGSKA (reference sequence). The CDR3 extends over 15 amino acids. The chain links TRBV20-1 to TRBJ2-4; possible D gene TRBD1, 7 bases. Material: blood. The TCR comes from a woman in her 30s in good health. In nucleotides, the CDR3 is TGCAGTGCTACTCGGAGGGGGCTAGCCAAAAACATTCAGTACTTC. Translating gives CSATRRGLAKNIQYF.